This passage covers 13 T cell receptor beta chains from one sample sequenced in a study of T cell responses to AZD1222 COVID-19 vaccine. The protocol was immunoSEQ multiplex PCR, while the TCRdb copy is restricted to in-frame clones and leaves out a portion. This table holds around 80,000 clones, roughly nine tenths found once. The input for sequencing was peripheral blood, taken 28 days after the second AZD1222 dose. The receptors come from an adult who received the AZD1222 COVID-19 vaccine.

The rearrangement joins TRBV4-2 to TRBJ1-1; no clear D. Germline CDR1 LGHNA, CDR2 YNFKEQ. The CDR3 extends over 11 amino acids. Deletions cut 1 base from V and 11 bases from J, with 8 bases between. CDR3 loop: CASSQAQDAFF. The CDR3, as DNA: TGTGCCAGCAGCCAAGCCCAGGACGCTTTCTTT.

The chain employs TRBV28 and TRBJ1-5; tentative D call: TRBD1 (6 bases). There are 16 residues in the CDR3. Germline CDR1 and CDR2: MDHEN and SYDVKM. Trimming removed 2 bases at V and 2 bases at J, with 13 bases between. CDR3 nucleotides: TGTGCCAGCAGTTTAATCGGGCAGGGGCGCAATCAGCCCCAGCATTTT. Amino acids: CASSLIGQGRNQPQHF. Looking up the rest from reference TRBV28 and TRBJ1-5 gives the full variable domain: DVKVTQSSRYLVKRTGEKVFLECVQDMDHENMFWYRQDPGLGLRLIYFSYDVKMKEKGDIPEGYSVSREKKERFSLILESASTNQTSMYLCASSLIGQGRNQPQHFGDGTRLSIL.

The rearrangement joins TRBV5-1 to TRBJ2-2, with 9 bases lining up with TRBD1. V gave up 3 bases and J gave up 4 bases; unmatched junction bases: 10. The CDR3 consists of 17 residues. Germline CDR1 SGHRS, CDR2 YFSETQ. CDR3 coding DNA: TGCGCCAGCAGCTACAGTACAGGGGGCTTAGGCACCGGGGAGCTGTTTTTT. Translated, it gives CASSYSTGGLGTGELFF.

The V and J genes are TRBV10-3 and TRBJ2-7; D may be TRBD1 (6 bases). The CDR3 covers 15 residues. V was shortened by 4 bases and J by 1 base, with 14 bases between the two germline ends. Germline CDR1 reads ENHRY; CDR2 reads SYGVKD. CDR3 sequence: CAISVWTELSYEQYF. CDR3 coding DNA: TGTGCCATCAGTGTTTGGACAGAGCTTTCCTACGAGCAGTACTTC.

The CDR3 spells CASSSGQEGRTQYF. Here the CDR3 DNA reads TGTGCCAGCAGCTCGGGACAGGAGGGGAGGACGCAGTATTTT. The J gene is TRBJ2-3, the V gene TRBV5-4; 8 bases are shared with TRBD1. The CDR3 length is 14 residues. Germline values: CDR1 SGHNT, CDR2 YYREEE (reference sequence). Unmatched junction bases numbered 9, after V lost 3 bases and J lost 9 bases.

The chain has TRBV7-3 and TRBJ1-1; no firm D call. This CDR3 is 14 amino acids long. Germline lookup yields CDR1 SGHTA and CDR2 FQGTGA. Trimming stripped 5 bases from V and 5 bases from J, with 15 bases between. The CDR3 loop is CASSPTPLLTEAFF. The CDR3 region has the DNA TGTGCCAGCAGCCCGACCCCTCTCTTGACTGAAGCTTTCTTT.

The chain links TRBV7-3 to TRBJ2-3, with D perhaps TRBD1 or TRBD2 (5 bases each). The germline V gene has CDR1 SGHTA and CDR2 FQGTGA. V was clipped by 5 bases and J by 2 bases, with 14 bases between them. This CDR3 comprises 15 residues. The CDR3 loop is CASSRDPGFTDTQYF. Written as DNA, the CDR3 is TGTGCCAGCAGCCGGGACCCCGGGTTCACAGATACGCAGTATTTT.

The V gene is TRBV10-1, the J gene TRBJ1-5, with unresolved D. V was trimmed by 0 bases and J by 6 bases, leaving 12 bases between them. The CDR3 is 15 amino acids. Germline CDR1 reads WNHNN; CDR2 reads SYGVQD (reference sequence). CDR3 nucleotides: TGCGCCAGCAGTGAGTCATCTAGAATTGGTCAGCCCCAGCATTTT. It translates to CASSESSRIGQPQHF.

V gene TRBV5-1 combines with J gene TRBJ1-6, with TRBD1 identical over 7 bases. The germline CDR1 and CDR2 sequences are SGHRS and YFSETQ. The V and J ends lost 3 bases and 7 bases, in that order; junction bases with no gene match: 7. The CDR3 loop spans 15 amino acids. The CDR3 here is CASSSTGQPNSPLHF. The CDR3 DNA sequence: TGCGCCAGCAGCTCGACGGGACAGCCCAATTCACCCCTCCACTTT.

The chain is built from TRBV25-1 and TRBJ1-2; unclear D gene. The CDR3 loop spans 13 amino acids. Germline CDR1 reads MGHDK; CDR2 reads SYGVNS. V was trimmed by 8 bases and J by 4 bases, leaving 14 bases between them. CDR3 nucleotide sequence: TGTGCCAGCGGGGATGCAGGAGTCTATGGCTACACCTTC. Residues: CASGDAGVYGYTF.

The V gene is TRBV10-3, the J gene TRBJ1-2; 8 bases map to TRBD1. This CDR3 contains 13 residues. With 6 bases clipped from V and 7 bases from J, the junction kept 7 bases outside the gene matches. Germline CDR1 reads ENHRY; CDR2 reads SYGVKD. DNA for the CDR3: TGTGCCATCAGCAGCAGGGGGCAGAGTGGCTACACCTTC. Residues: CAISSRGQSGYTF.

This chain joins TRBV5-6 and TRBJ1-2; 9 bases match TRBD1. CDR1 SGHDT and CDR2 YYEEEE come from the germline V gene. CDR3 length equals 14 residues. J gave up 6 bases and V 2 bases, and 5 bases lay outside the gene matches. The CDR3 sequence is CASSLQGAMDGYTF. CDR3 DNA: TGTGCCAGCAGCTTACAGGGGGCAATGGATGGCTACACCTTC.

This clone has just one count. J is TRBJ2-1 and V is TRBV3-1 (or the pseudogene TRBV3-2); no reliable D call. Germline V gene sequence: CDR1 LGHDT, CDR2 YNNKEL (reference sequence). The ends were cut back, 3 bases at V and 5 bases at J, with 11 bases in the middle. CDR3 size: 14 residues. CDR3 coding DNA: TGTGCCAGCAGCCAGAGAGGCAGTGACAATGAGCAGTTCTTC. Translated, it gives CASSQRGSDNEQFF.